This is a list of T cell receptor beta chains from one sample in a study of cytomegalovirus exposure and HLA in healthy donors. Repertoires were generated with immunoSEQ multiplex PCR, while TCRdb's copy carries only in-frame clones and drops some. The repertoire holds approximately 270,000 clones, with about 86% as singletons. The material sequenced was PBMCs. These receptor sequences come from a woman younger than 30 in good health and CMV-seronegative. CDR3s include the opening cysteine and the closing phenylalanine or tryptophan. A D gene is named only where the DNA matches it firmly. The listing skips clone size in some rows; elsewhere it reads once, few, many or a size class.

cdr3_length d_call j_call v_call clone_size cdr3_nt cdr3_aa
16 TRBD2 TRBJ2-1 TRBV27 - TGTGCCAGCAGTCCCCTCCGGGAGGGCCTCGACAATGAGCAGTTCTTC CASSPLREGLDNEQFF
15 TRBD2 TRBJ2-7 TRBV10-3 - TGTGCCATCTCCCTGACTAGCGGGAGGTCCTACGAGCAGTACTTC CAISLTSGRSYEQYF
15 TRBD2 TRBJ2-2 TRBV29-1 - TGCAGCGTTGTCCTCGTGCGGGGGGGTACCGGGGAGCTGTTTTTT CSVVLVRGGTGELFF
14 - TRBJ1-4 TRBV30 - TGTGCCTGGAGTGTAGGGGCGGGGGATGAAAAACTGTTTTTT CAWSVGAGDEKLFF
14 TRBD2 TRBJ2-1 TRBV7-6 - TGTGCCAGCAGCTTAACGGGGGGGCAGGATGAGCAGTTCTTC CASSLTGGQDEQFF
13 - TRBJ1-1 TRBV6-5 - TGTGCCAGCAGCCGAGGGGGTATAACTGAAGCTTTCTTT CASSRGGITEAFF
19 - TRBJ1-3 TRBV7-2 few TGTGCCAGCAGCTTAGTAAGCGTGGGTGTCGGAGCTTCGGGAAACACCATATATTTT CASSLVSVGVGASGNTIYF
18 TRBD2 TRBJ2-1 TRBV19 - TGTGCCAGTAGTATAAGGCTCGCTAGCGGGAGGGCCTACAATGAGCAGTTCTTC CASSIRLASGRAYNEQFF
14 - TRBJ2-7 TRBV4-1 - TGCGCCAGCAGCCTAACTCGTAGCTCCTACGAGCAGTACTTC CASSLTRSSYEQYF
14 TRBD1 TRBJ1-5 TRBV2 once TGTGCCAGCACCGGGACAGGGGGTTATCAGCCCCAGCATTTT CASTGTGGYQPQHF
16 TRBD1 TRBJ2-2 TRBV5-6 - TGTGCCAGCAGCTTAGGACAGGGGGTAGCCACCGGGGAGCTGTTTTTT CASSLGQGVATGELFF
14 - TRBJ1-2 TRBV27 - TGTGCCAGCAGTTTGACAGGCCGGGACTATGGCTACACCTTC CASSLTGRDYGYTF